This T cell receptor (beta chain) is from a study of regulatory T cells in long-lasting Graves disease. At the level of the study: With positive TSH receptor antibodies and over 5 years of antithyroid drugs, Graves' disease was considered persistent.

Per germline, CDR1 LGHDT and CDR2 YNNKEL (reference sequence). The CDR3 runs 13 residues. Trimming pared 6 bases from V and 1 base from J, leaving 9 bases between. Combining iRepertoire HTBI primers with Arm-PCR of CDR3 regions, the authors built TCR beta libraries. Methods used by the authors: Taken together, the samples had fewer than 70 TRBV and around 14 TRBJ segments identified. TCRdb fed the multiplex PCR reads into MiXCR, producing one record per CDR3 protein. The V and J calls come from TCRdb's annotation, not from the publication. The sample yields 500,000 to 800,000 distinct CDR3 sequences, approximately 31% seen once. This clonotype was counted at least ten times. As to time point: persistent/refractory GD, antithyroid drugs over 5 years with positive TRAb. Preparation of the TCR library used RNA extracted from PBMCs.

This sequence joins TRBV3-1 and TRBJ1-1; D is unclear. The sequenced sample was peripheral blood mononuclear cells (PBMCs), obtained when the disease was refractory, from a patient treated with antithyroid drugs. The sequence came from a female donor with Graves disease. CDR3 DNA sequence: TGTGCCAGCAGTCAACTCACGAACACTGAAGCTTTCTTT. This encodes CASSQLTNTEAFF.